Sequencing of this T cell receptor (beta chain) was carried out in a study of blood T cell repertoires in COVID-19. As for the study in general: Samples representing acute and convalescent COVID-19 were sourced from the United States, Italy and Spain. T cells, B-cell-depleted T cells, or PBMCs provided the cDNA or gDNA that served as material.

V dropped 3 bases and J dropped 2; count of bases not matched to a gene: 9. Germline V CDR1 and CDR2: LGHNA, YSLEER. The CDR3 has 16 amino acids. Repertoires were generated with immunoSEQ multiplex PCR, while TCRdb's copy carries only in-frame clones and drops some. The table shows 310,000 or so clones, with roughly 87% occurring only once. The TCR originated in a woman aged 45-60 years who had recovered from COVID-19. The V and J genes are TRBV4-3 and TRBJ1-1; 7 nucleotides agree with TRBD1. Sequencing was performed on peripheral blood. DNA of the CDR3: TGCGCCAGCAGCCATGTAGGGACAGCCTTTAACACTGAAGCTTTCTTT. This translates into CASSHVGTAFNTEAFF.